This passage covers 20 T cell receptor beta chains from one sample sequenced in a study of CD4 T cells in relation to SARS-CoV-2 and coronaviruses. These receptors have no identified antigens. Sequencing was performed with immunoSEQ multiplex PCR; in TCRdb, only in-frame clones are kept and a portion is missing. The repertoire holds approximately 43,000 clones, with 84% as singletons. The specimen sequenced was naive CD4+ T cells from PBMCs, cultured in vitro. Subset denoted: naive CD4+ T cells isolated by negative enrichment. Source of these receptors: an adult with COVID-19.

The chain has TRBV14 and TRBJ2-3; D remains ambiguous. CDR1 is SGHDN and CDR2 is FVKESK in the germline V gene. The CDR3 is 16 amino acids. Trimming left V 4 bases short and J 3 bases short, with 17 bases between. The CDR3 sequence: CASSPTLGLGTDTQYF. CDR3 nucleotides: TGTGCCAGCAGCCCGACATTGGGGTTGGGAACAGATACGCAGTATTTT.

This chain connects TRBV5-1 to TRBJ2-5, with 7 bases lining up with TRBD1. V lost 4 bases and J lost 5; bases outside the gene matches: 8. The germline V gene has CDR1 SGHRS and CDR2 YFSETQ. The CDR3 is made up of 14 amino acids. The CDR3 protein is CASSRTTGQETQYF. Written as DNA, the CDR3 is TGCGCCAGCAGCCGAACGACAGGGCAGGAGACCCAGTACTTC.

The V and J genes are TRBV7-9 and TRBJ2-3; possibly TRBD2 for D (5 bases). V lost 8 bases and J 1 base, leaving 16 bases between the germline ends. Germline CDR1 SEHNR, CDR2 FQNEAQ (reference sequence). This CDR3 contains 15 residues. In DNA form, the CDR3 reads TGTGCCAGCGAAGTGAGAGGGTACGGCACAGATACGCAGTATTTT. It yields the protein CASEVRGYGTDTQYF.

This rearrangement joins TRBV5-1 to TRBJ2-2; unclear D gene. CDR1 SGHRS and CDR2 YFSETQ come from the germline V gene. V lost 2 bases to trimming and J lost 4 bases, with 9 bases between them. The CDR3 totals 14 residues. CDR3 DNA sequence: TGCGCCAGCAGCTTCGATTCGCTCACCGGGGAGCTGTTTTTT. Amino acids: CASSFDSLTGELFF.

This clone occurred a few times. The J gene is TRBJ2-7, the V gene TRBV29-1, with 9 nucleotides matching TRBD1. The junction had 10 bases not matched to a gene; V was cut back by 7 bases and J by 6 bases. The CDR3 is 13 residues long. The V gene's germline CDR1 is SQVTM and CDR2 ANQGSEA. The CDR3, as DNA: TGCAGCGCTCCGGGACAGGGAAGCGGCGAGCAGTACTTC. This codes for CSAPGQGSGEQYF.

The sample holds a few counts of this clone. V and J are TRBV6-2 or TRBV6-3 and TRBJ2-1; 14 bases map to TRBD2. Germline V gene lookup returns CDR1 MNHEY and CDR2 SVGEGT. Trimming cost V 6 bases and J 7 bases; bases outside gene matches: 11. The CDR3 runs to 17 residues. CDR3 DNA: TGTGCCAGCAGCCCCCCCGGGACTAGCGGGAGAGTAAATGAGCAGTTCTTC. Translation gives CASSPPGTSGRVNEQFF.

This chain joins TRBV11-2 and TRBJ2-5; D possibly corresponds to TRBD2 (5 bases). The V gene's germline CDR1 is SGHAT and CDR2 FQNNGV. V lost 3 bases, J lost 4 bases, and 18 bases lay in between. This CDR3 has 16 amino acids. CDR3 DNA: TGTGCCAGCAGCTTGATCGTGGCAGGCAGCGGAGAGACCCAGTACTTC. Translated, it gives CASSLIVAGSGETQYF. Using reference TRBV11-2 and TRBJ2-5 for the parts outside the CDR3, the full variable domain is EAGVAQSPRYKIIEKRQSVAFWCNPISGHATLYWYQQILGQGPKLLIQFQNNGVVDDSQLPKDRFSAERLKGVDSTLKIQPAKLEDSAVYLCASSLIVAGSGETQYFGPGTRLLVL.

This clone showed up just a few times. The CDR3: CASSAREFGNTIYF. The CDR3 DNA reads TGTGCCAGCAGCGCCAGGGAATTTGGAAACACCATATATTTT. V and J are TRBV9 and TRBJ1-3; a possible D gene is TRBD1 (5 bases). The V end lost 3 bases, the J end lost 3 bases, and 10 bases lay between the germline ends. The germline gives CDR1 SGDLS, CDR2 YYNGEE. The CDR3 is 14 amino acids.

V is TRBV28 and J is TRBJ1-5; 9 bases align to TRBD1. Germline CDR1 reads MDHEN; CDR2 reads SYDVKM. The trim removed 5 bases at V and 4 bases at J, leaving 6 bases unmatched. CDR3 length equals 15 residues. CDR3 nucleotides: TGTGCCAGCAGTCAGGCGACAGGGGGGAATCAGCCCCAGCATTTT. It specifies CASSQATGGNQPQHF.

V usage is TRBV13 and J usage is TRBJ2-5; 8 bases map to TRBD2. Looked up from germline, CDR1 is PRHDT and CDR2 is FYEKMQ (reference sequence). The CDR3 extends over 14 amino acids. J gave up 5 bases and V 1 base, and 3 bases lay outside the gene matches. The CDR3 reads CASSLASGGETQYF. Written as DNA, the CDR3 is TGTGCCAGCAGCTTAGCCTCGGGAGGGGAGACCCAGTACTTC.

The chain is built from TRBV7-9 and TRBJ2-1; TRBD1 aligns across 8 bases. The ends lost 6 bases at V and 1 base at J; junction bases unmatched: 5. This CDR3 is built from 15 residues. The V gene's germline CDR1 is SEHNR and CDR2 FQNEAQ (reference sequence). CDR3 loop: CASSDRTGSYNEQFF. In DNA form, the CDR3 reads TGTGCCAGCAGTGACCGGACAGGGTCCTACAATGAGCAGTTCTTC. Full variable domain (rest looked up from reference TRBV7-9 and TRBJ2-1): DTGVSQNPRHKITKRGQNVTFRCDPISEHNRLYWYRQTLGQGPEFLTYFQNEAQLEKSRLLSDRFSAERPKGSFSTLEIQRTEQGDSAMYLCASSDRTGSYNEQFFGPGTRLTVL.

The chain couples TRBV18 to TRBJ1-1, with D uncertain. Germline CDR1 is KGHSH and CDR2 is LQKENI. V shed 2 bases and J shed 9 bases, with 16 bases lying between them. The CDR3 length is 14 residues. In DNA, the CDR3 is TGTGCCAGCTCACCATCTGAGCCGGGAAAAAAAGCTTTCTTT. It translates to CASSPSEPGKKAFF.

The rearrangement joins TRBV7-9 to TRBJ2-5; D is undetermined. Germline assignment: CDR1 SEHNR and CDR2 FQNEAQ (reference sequence). Trimming left V 2 bases short and J 3 bases short, with 25 bases between. The CDR3 has 19 amino acids. DNA for the CDR3: TGTGCCAGCAGCTTATATTTTGGGGTCGGTGGGGTTTCTAAAGAGACCCAGTACTTC. Protein: CASSLYFGVGGVSKETQYF.

The chain combines TRBV28 with TRBJ2-3; 10 positions match TRBD1. This CDR3 spans 18 amino acids. CDR1 and CDR2 (germline): MDHEN, SYDVKM. Trimming cost V 4 bases and J 4 bases; bases outside gene matches: 14. CDR3 in DNA: TGTGCCAGCAGTTCCACCCTGTCCGGGACAGGGGCCCCAGATACGCAGTATTTT. Translating it yields CASSSTLSGTGAPDTQYF.

The genes are TRBV5-4 and TRBJ2-1, with 11 bases fitting TRBD2. The germline V gene has CDR1 SGHNT and CDR2 YYREEE (reference sequence). Unmatched junction bases numbered 6, after V lost 0 bases and J lost 7 bases. This CDR3 contains 16 residues. For the CDR3, the DNA is TGTGCCAGCAGCTTGGGAGGGGGACTAGCGGAAAATGAGCAGTTCTTC. As protein: CASSLGGGLAENEQFF.

The rearrangement links TRBV28 to TRBJ1-2; possibly TRBD1 for D (5 bases). CDR1 is MDHEN, CDR2 SYDVKM, per germline. The CDR3 totals 13 residues. V was trimmed by 5 bases and J by 5 bases, leaving 12 bases between them. The CDR3 DNA sequence: TGTGCCAGCAGTCCCCCCAGGGATTATGGCTACACCTTC. It translates to CASSPPRDYGYTF.

The J gene is TRBJ1-2, the V gene TRBV9; 12 bases are a match to TRBD1. The CDR3 is 15 residues long. Trimming at V came to 3 bases and at J to 3 bases, leaving 3 bases not matched to a gene. CDR1 is SGDLS and CDR2 is YYNGEE in the germline V gene. The DNA of the CDR3 is TGTGCCAGCAGCGAGGGACAGGGGGCGGACTATGGCTACACCTTC. This encodes CASSEGQGADYGYTF.

The chain joins TRBV28 to TRBJ2-7, with 11 bases aligning to TRBD2. V was pared by 2 bases and J by 4 bases, with 16 bases of the junction left unmatched. Germline V lookup: CDR1 MDHEN, CDR2 SYDVKM. This CDR3 contains 19 residues. Here the CDR3 reads CASSLGGSSGRAGKYEQYF. The DNA for the CDR3 is TGTGCCAGCAGTTTAGGAGGTAGTAGCGGGAGGGCAGGGAAGTACGAGCAGTACTTC.

The chain carries TRBV7-8 and TRBJ2-2; unclear D gene. Looked up from germline, CDR1 is SGHVS and CDR2 is FQNEAQ. V gave up 2 bases and J gave up 1 base, with 8 bases separating them. The CDR3 length is 15 residues. The CDR3 here is CASSLQSENTGELFF. The CDR3, as DNA: TGTGCCAGCAGCTTACAGAGCGAGAACACCGGGGAGCTGTTTTTT.

This rearrangement joins TRBV2 to TRBJ2-1; D gene unclear. This CDR3 has 14 amino acids. The V gene lost 5 bases and the J gene lost 2 bases, with 10 bases spanning the gap. The germline CDR1 and CDR2 sequences are SNHLY and FYNNEI. The CDR3 DNA reads as TGTGCCAGCAGTCGGAATTCGGCCTACAATGAGCAGTTCTTC. It encodes CASSRNSAYNEQFF.